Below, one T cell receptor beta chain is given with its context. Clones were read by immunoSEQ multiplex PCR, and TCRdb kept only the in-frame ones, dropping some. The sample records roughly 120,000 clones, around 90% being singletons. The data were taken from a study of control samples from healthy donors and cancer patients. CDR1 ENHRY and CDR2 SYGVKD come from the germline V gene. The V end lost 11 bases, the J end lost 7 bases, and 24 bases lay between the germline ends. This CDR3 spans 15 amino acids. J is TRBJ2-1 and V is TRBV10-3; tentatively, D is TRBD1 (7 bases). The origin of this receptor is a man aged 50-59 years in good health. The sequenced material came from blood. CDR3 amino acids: CAARPEGANRNEQFF. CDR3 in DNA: TGTGCCGCCCGGCCGGAGGGGGCCAACAGGAATGAGCAGTTCTTC.